The 28 T cell receptor beta chains given below trace back to one sample, sequenced in a study of blood T cell repertoires in COVID-19 (dated by TCRdb to between 2020 and 2021). Library construction relied on the immunoSEQ multiplex PCR assay. TCRdb obtained this table from immuneACCESS and retained in-frame rearrangements with V and J assigned. These tables miss some clones; where compared with another copy, unresolved V genes account for less than half of the shortfall, and the remainder is unexplained. The sample table lists approximately 120,000 clones, roughly 92% of them with a count of one. Together, the top ten hold about 1.9% of the sample. The sequenced sample was peripheral blood. The receptors were sampled from a middle-aged man with COVID-19, enrolled during active disease.

This clone appeared a few times. CDR3 amino acids: CAWSVGSESRFF. In nucleotides, the CDR3 is TGTGCCTGGAGTGTAGGAAGCGAATCCCGGTTTTTT. This chain links TRBV30 with TRBJ1-4; D is ambiguous. The ends were cut back, 0 bases at V and 16 bases at J, with 15 bases in the middle. From germline, CDR1 is GTSNPN and CDR2 SVGIG (reference sequence). The CDR3 extends over 12 amino acids. Variable domain in full (rest from reference TRBV30 and TRBJ1-4): SQTIHQWPATLVQPVGSPLSLECTVEGTSNPNLYWYRQAAGRGLQLLFYSVGIGQISSEVPQNLSASRPQDRQFILSSKKLLLSDSGFYLCAWSVGSESRFFGSGTQLSVL.

The rearrangement joins TRBV19 to TRBJ2-7; TRBD2 matches at 7 bases. V was clipped by 4 bases and J by 4 bases; unmatched bases: 10. This CDR3 has 15 residues. The germline CDR1 and CDR2 sequences are LNHDA and SQIVND (reference sequence). CDR3 residues: CASSTIRGDTYEQYF. CDR3 nucleotides: TGTGCCAGTAGTACAATCCGGGGGGATACATACGAGCAGTACTTC.

This clone was found a few times. The rearrangement links TRBV6-5 to TRBJ1-1; unclear D gene. V lost 11 bases and J lost 1, with 14 bases in between. This CDR3 spans 13 amino acids. From germline, CDR1 is MNHEY and CDR2 SVGAGI. As DNA, the CDR3 is TGTGCCGTGTCGGGGAGGTCGAACACTGAAGCTTTCTTT. It yields the protein CAVSGRSNTEAFF.

The chain joins TRBV2 to TRBJ1-1; D possibly corresponds to TRBD1 (6 bases). CDR3 length equals 16 residues. Looked up from germline, CDR1 is SNHLY and CDR2 is FYNNEI. V was shortened by 0 bases and J by 0 bases, with 11 bases between the two germline ends. CDR3: CASSEAGGPLNTEAFF. CDR3 DNA sequence: TGTGCCAGCAGTGAAGCGGGGGGGCCCTTGAACACTGAAGCTTTCTTT.

The CDR3 DNA is TGTGCCAGCACCCCCCGACTAGCGGGAGGGTACGAGCAGTACTTC. It yields the protein CASTPRLAGGYEQYF. This sequence joins TRBV28 and TRBJ2-7; 14 bases agree with TRBD2. Germline V gene sequence: CDR1 MDHEN, CDR2 SYDVKM. Unmatched junction bases numbered 6, after V lost 7 bases and J lost 4 bases. The CDR3 is made up of 15 amino acids.

J is TRBJ1-2 and V is TRBV5-6, with a weak D call TRBD1 (6 bases). The germline CDR1 and CDR2 sequences are SGHDT and YYEEEE. The CDR3 is made up of 14 amino acids. V was shortened by 2 bases and J by 2 bases, with 10 bases between the two germline ends. This chain's CDR3 is CASSFGQLNYGYTF. Written as DNA, the CDR3 is TGTGCCAGCAGCTTTGGACAGCTAAACTATGGCTACACCTTC.

This clone came up once. The rearrangement joins TRBV3-1 (or the pseudogene TRBV3-2) to TRBJ2-5; 8 bases agree with TRBD2. Unmatched junction bases numbered 9, after V lost 5 bases and J lost 4 bases. In germline, CDR1 is LGHDT, CDR2 YNNKEL (reference sequence). This CDR3 spans 15 amino acids. CDR3 in DNA: TGTGCCAGCAGCGCCCAACTAGCGGACGCAGAGACCCAGTACTTC. Its protein product is CASSAQLADAETQYF.

V gene TRBV7-9 combines with J gene TRBJ2-3; perhaps TRBD2 as D (6 bases). The V end lost 7 bases, the J end lost 6 bases, and 17 bases lay between the germline ends. Per the germline V gene, CDR1 is SEHNR and CDR2 is FQNEAQ (reference sequence). The CDR3 loop spans 14 amino acids. The CDR3 region has the DNA TGTGCCAGCACGGCTACGGGAGTGGGTGATACGCAGTATTTT. Its protein is CASTATGVGDTQYF.

The genes are TRBV2 and TRBJ2-1; D gene ambiguous. Germline CDR1 reads SNHLY; CDR2 reads FYNNEI. The length of the CDR3 is 15 residues. The germline V and J ends were trimmed by 5 bases and 8 bases, with 19 bases remaining between them. DNA of the CDR3: TGTGCCAGCAGTTCCCTTCTGGGCAGGAACGATGAGCAGTTCTTC. This codes for CASSSLLGRNDEQFF.

CDR3 bases: TGTGCCAGCAGCTTGCCTCAGGGGGCTCGGACTGAAGCTTTCTTT. Amino acid sequence: CASSLPQGARTEAFF. This chain links TRBV7-2 with TRBJ1-1; 8 bases match TRBD1. The germline gives CDR1 SGHTA, CDR2 FQGNSA. The trim removed 3 bases at V and 5 bases at J, leaving 8 bases unmatched. CDR3 length: 15 residues.

The CDR3 DNA reads TGTGCCAGCAGTGAAGCGCGGCTCTATGGCTACACCTTC. The encoded protein is CASSEARLYGYTF. The gene calls are TRBV6-1 and TRBJ1-2; D ambiguous. Germline CDR1 and CDR2: MNHNS and SASEGT. CDR3 length equals 13 residues. V lost 0 bases and J lost 4, with 6 bases in between.

A few counts support this clone. The V call is TRBV14, the J call TRBJ2-3; D is uncertain. V shed 5 bases and J shed 6 bases, with 6 bases lying between them. Germline lookup yields CDR1 SGHDN and CDR2 FVKESK. The CDR3 spans 11 residues. In DNA form, the CDR3 reads TGTGCCAGCAGCGCCTATGATACGCAGTATTTT. As protein: CASSAYDTQYF.

The chain employs TRBV7-2 and TRBJ1-4, with 7 bases fitting TRBD1. Trimming at V came to 6 bases and at J to 6 bases, leaving 10 bases not matched to a gene. This CDR3 contains 15 residues. Germline V gives CDR1 SGHTA, CDR2 FQGNSA. The CDR3 region is CASSSGQAGYEKLFF. DNA of the CDR3: TGTGCCAGCAGTTCCGGACAGGCTGGGTATGAAAAACTGTTTTTT.

The V and J genes are TRBV6-1 and TRBJ2-7, with D possibly TRBD2 on 5 matching bases. CDR1 and CDR2 from the germline V gene are MNHNS and SASEGT. V was shortened by 6 bases and J by 6 bases, with 18 bases between the two germline ends. The CDR3 runs to 14 residues. CDR3 bases: TGTGCCAGCAGCCACCTAAGCGGCCTCGGCGAGCAGTACGTC. Its translation is CASSHLSGLGEQYV.

The chain joins TRBV27 to TRBJ2-7, with a possible D match to TRBD2 (6 bases). The V gene's germline CDR1 is MNHEY and CDR2 SMNVEV (reference sequence). Trimming cost V 4 bases and J 3 bases, with 13 bases left between them. The length of the CDR3 is 14 residues. As DNA, the CDR3 is TGTGCCAGCAGTTCGCGGCGGGGCGGCTACGAGCAGTACTTC. This encodes CASSSRRGGYEQYF.

The chain is built from TRBV7-9 and TRBJ1-4; 10 bases fit TRBD1. This CDR3 has 14 amino acids. Germline values: CDR1 SEHNR, CDR2 FQNEAQ (reference sequence). V trimming: 3 bases; J trimming: 5 bases; junction bases outside the gene matches: 0. The CDR3 reads CASSLGQGNEKLFF. In DNA form, the CDR3 reads TGTGCCAGCAGCTTGGGACAGGGGAATGAAAAACTGTTTTTT.

This clone appeared a single time. The rearrangement uses TRBV5-6 and TRBJ2-1, with 9 positions matching TRBD2. CDR1 and CDR2 (germline): SGHDT, YYEEEE. Trimming took 4 bases from V and 7 from J; bases not matched to a gene: 12. The CDR3 is 16 residues long. DNA of the CDR3: TGTGCCAGCAGCGACCTTTTGGCGGGAGGGAAGAATGAGCAGTTCTTC. Translation gives CASSDLLAGGKNEQFF.

The gene calls are TRBV7-2 and TRBJ1-5; 7 bases are a match to TRBD1. Trimming at V came to 5 bases and at J to 5 bases, leaving 12 bases not matched to a gene. This CDR3 region has 16 residues. From germline, CDR1 is SGHTA and CDR2 FQGNSA. This CDR3 is CASSPRTGDGDQPQHF. In DNA form, the CDR3 reads TGTGCCAGCAGCCCGCGGACAGGAGACGGGGATCAGCCCCAGCATTTT.

This chain links TRBV14 with TRBJ2-4, with D possibly TRBD1 on 6 matching bases. The length of the CDR3 is 17 residues. Germline values: CDR1 SGHDN, CDR2 FVKESK. Trimming shortened V by 4 bases and J by 8 bases, and 24 bases separated the two germline ends. CDR3 residues: CASSRGRGGPIGDIQYF. The DNA for the CDR3 is TGTGCCAGCAGCCGCGGGCGAGGGGGACCAATAGGGGACATTCAGTACTTC.

The chain uses TRBV30 and TRBJ2-1, with 8 bases matching TRBD2. CDR1 GTSNPN and CDR2 SVGIG come from the germline V gene (reference sequence). Unmatched junction bases numbered 10, after V lost 2 bases and J lost 7 bases. CDR3 length: 15 amino acids. CDR3: CAWSYGGGRINEQFF. Written as DNA, the CDR3 is TGTGCCTGGAGTTATGGCGGGGGGCGTATAAATGAGCAGTTCTTC.

V and J are TRBV3-1 (or the pseudogene TRBV3-2) and TRBJ2-4, with 11 bases that match TRBD1. The germline V gene has CDR1 LGHDT and CDR2 YNNKEL (reference sequence). J was trimmed by 4 bases and V by 0 bases; bases with no gene match: 5. This CDR3 has 17 amino acids. In DNA, the CDR3 is TGTGCCAGCAGCCAAGAATTGGGGACAGGGGGTAAAAACATTCAGTACTTC. Translation: CASSQELGTGGKNIQYF.

This chain connects TRBV27 to TRBJ2-5, with 7 bases identical to TRBD1. Losses at the gene ends were 3 bases for V and 2 bases for J; bases not matched to a gene: 6. Germline V CDR1 and CDR2: MNHEY, SMNVEV (reference sequence). The CDR3 spans 15 residues. The CDR3 sequence is CASSFLQGHQETQYF. DNA for the CDR3: TGTGCCAGCAGTTTTCTACAGGGGCATCAAGAGACCCAGTACTTC.

The rearrangement links TRBV2 to TRBJ2-5; D perhaps matches TRBD1 (5 bases). V lost 4 bases and J lost 1, with 10 bases in between. The CDR3 is made up of 14 amino acids. Germline V gives CDR1 SNHLY, CDR2 FYNNEI. The CDR3 nucleotides are TGTGCCAGCAGTGCGAGGACATCCCAAGAGACCCAGTACTTC. Encoded protein: CASSARTSQETQYF.

The chain employs TRBV27 and TRBJ2-7; a weak D match, TRBD1 (6 bases). Germline CDR1 is MNHEY and CDR2 is SMNVEV (reference sequence). V was shortened by 5 bases and J by 7 bases, with 9 bases between the two germline ends. CDR3 length equals 11 residues. CDR3 sequence (DNA): TGTGCCAGCAGTGCAGGGGAAGAGCAGTACGTC. This gives the protein CASSAGEEQYV.

The chain combines TRBV6-5 with TRBJ2-7, with D uncertain. V lost 0 bases to trimming and J lost 3 bases, with 9 bases between them. The CDR3 is made up of 14 amino acids. CDR1 and CDR2 from the germline V gene are MNHEY and SVGAGI. The CDR3 region has the DNA TGTGCCAGCAGTTACTCGCAAACAGACTACGAGCAGTACTTC. It translates to CASSYSQTDYEQYF.

This chain connects TRBV2 to TRBJ1-2; the match to TRBD1 covers 9 bases. J was trimmed by 5 bases and V by 3 bases; bases with no gene match: 7. Germline assignment: CDR1 SNHLY and CDR2 FYNNEI. CDR3 length: 15 residues. CDR3 loop: CASSERTGAGYGYTF. DNA of the CDR3: TGTGCCAGCAGTGAGCGGACAGGGGCGGGTTATGGCTACACCTTC.

V is TRBV5-1 and J is TRBJ2-3; 9 nucleotides line up with TRBD2. From germline, CDR1 is SGHRS and CDR2 YFSETQ. The CDR3 contains 16 residues. The trim removed 0 bases at V and 0 bases at J, leaving 2 bases unmatched. The chain's CDR3 is CASSLASGVSTDTQYF. In DNA form, the CDR3 reads TGCGCCAGCAGCTTGGCTAGCGGGGTCAGCACAGATACGCAGTATTTT.

The J gene is TRBJ2-5, the V gene TRBV2, with D perhaps TRBD1 (6 bases). CDR1 SNHLY and CDR2 FYNNEI come from the germline V gene. The CDR3 runs 13 residues. Trimming stripped 4 bases from V and 1 base from J, with 7 bases between. The CDR3 region has the DNA TGTGCCAGCAGTGGGACAGCCCAAGAGACCCAGTACTTC. Its translation: CASSGTAQETQYF.